One sample yielded the 20 T cell receptor beta chains listed below, sequenced in a study of identical twins. TCRdb re-analysed the 5' RACE reads in MiXCR, keeping a single row per CDR3 protein. The data show 310,000 or so distinct CDR3 sequences, under 9% seen once. The data also belong to a second study, concerning yellow fever vaccine responses in identical twins.

Sequencing was done on a sample of memory (CD45RO+) T cells sorted from blood. The receptors derive from a woman aged 18-29 years in good health.

J is TRBJ1-4 and V is TRBV20-1; tentative D call: TRBD1 (6 bases). Trimming removed 3 bases at V and 8 bases at J, with 28 bases between. Germline CDR1 and CDR2: DFQATT and SNEGSKA (reference sequence). The CDR3 runs to 18 residues. CDR3 nucleotide sequence: TGCAGTGCTAGGGTGACGACAGGTCCCCTTTATACGGGGGAAAAACTGTTTTTT. Encoded protein: CSARVTTGPLYTGEKLFF.

The rearrangement links TRBV3-1 to TRBJ2-1; D is perhaps TRBD2 (7 bases). This CDR3 comprises 15 residues. Trimming removed 11 bases at V and 4 bases at J, with 21 bases between. The V gene's germline CDR1 is LGHDT and CDR2 YNNKEL (reference sequence). The CDR3 sequence: CACSGGGGPYNEQFF. CDR3 nucleotides: TGTGCCTGCTCCGGAGGGGGGGGTCCTTACAATGAGCAGTTCTTC.

V is TRBV20-1 and J is TRBJ2-5, with TRBD2 matching over 7 bases. From germline, CDR1 is DFQATT and CDR2 SNEGSKA (reference sequence). CDR3 size: 16 residues. The trim removed 1 base at V and 0 bases at J, leaving 8 bases unmatched. This chain's CDR3 is CSARVKGRGYQETQYF. The DNA of the CDR3 is TGCAGTGCTAGAGTTAAAGGGCGGGGGTACCAAGAGACCCAGTACTTC.

Only a few counts were recorded for this clonotype. V usage is TRBV9 and J usage is TRBJ2-1, with D perhaps given as TRBD1 or TRBD2 (5 bases each). Germline-derived CDR1 and CDR2 are SGDLS and YYNGEE. Trimming pared 1 base from V and 7 bases from J, leaving 12 bases between. This CDR3 contains 14 residues. In DNA form, the CDR3 reads TGTGCCAGCAGCGTATCTGGGGGATGGAATGAGCAGTTCTTC. Protein sequence: CASSVSGGWNEQFF.

This clonotype was detected only a few times. In DNA form, the CDR3 reads TGCGCCAGCAGCCCCGAAGGGGGGCTTAGCACAGATACGCAGTATTTT. It codes for CASSPEGGLSTDTQYF. V is TRBV4-1 and J is TRBJ2-3; D may correspond to TRBD1 or TRBD2 (6 bases each). This CDR3 contains 16 residues. V lost 4 bases and J lost 0, with 14 bases in between. Looked up from germline, CDR1 is MGHRA and CDR2 is YSYEKL.

This clonotype showed up many times. This chain uses TRBV27 with TRBJ2-3; 8 nucleotides line up with TRBD2. Trimming removed 5 bases from V and 6 bases from J; junction bases left unmatched: 4. This CDR3 has 13 residues. Germline V lookup: CDR1 MNHEY, CDR2 SMNVEV (reference sequence). The CDR3 DNA reads TGTGCCAGCAGTGCACGGGAGGGGGATACGCAGTATTTT. Translation gives CASSAREGDTQYF.

This clonotype was detected ten times or more. This chain joins TRBV4-1 and TRBJ2-1; no clear D gene. CDR3 length: 14 amino acids. V gave up 0 bases and J gave up 5 bases, with 8 bases separating them. CDR1 and CDR2 (germline): MGHRA, YSYEKL. The CDR3 DNA is TGCGCCAGCAGCCAAGATTGGGCAGACAATGAGCAGTTCTTC. This encodes CASSQDWADNEQFF.

The chain is built from TRBV11-3 and TRBJ1-1; TRBD1 is a possible D gene (6 bases). V dropped 6 bases and J dropped 6 bases, with 20 bases sitting between them. Germline values: CDR1 SGHNT, CDR2 YENEEA. This CDR3 contains 15 residues. The CDR3 loop reads CASRPLTQGWAEAFF. The CDR3 DNA follows: TGTGCCAGCAGACCCTTGACACAGGGTTGGGCTGAAGCTTTCTTT.

This clonotype was counted a few times. The chain couples TRBV6-5 to TRBJ1-1; D is perhaps TRBD1 (6 bases). Germline-derived CDR1 and CDR2 are MNHEY and SVGAGI. The V end was cut by 8 bases, the J end by 2 bases, with 12 bases between. This CDR3 region has 13 residues. The DNA for the CDR3 is TGTGCCAGCGAGTTACAGGGAAACACTGAAGCTTTCTTT. This sequence encodes CASELQGNTEAFF.

The V call is TRBV2, the J call TRBJ1-5; no clear D gene. Germline values: CDR1 SNHLY, CDR2 FYNNEI. The CDR3 loop spans 13 amino acids. V was shortened by 6 bases and J by 9 bases, with 15 bases between the two germline ends. The CDR3, as DNA: TGTGCCAGCAGGGGAGGGCCCCACGGGCCCCAGCATTTT. It yields the protein CASRGGPHGPQHF.

This clonotype showed up many times. The chain couples TRBV19 to TRBJ2-2; 7 positions match TRBD2. The germline CDR1 and CDR2 sequences are LNHDA and SQIVND (reference sequence). This CDR3 has 15 amino acids. Germline trimming cut 5 bases from V and 5 bases from J; bases unmatched to any gene: 8. The CDR3 coding sequence is TGTGCCAGTAGTTCTATCGGGGAGGGGACCGGGGAGCTGTTTTTT. Protein: CASSSIGEGTGELFF.

This clonotype was detected only a few times. CDR3 protein: CASSFGIWTGWNIQYF. The DNA of the CDR3 is TGTGCCAGCAGTTTTGGCATTTGGACAGGGTGGAACATTCAGTACTTC. V is TRBV28 and J is TRBJ2-4; 8 nucleotides align to TRBD1. Trimming cost V 3 bases and J 7 bases; bases outside gene matches: 11. The CDR3 runs to 16 residues. Germline lookup yields CDR1 MDHEN and CDR2 SYDVKM.

This clonotype has at least ten counts. CDR3 sequence reads: CASSESSGANVLTF. The CDR3, as DNA: TGTGCCAGCAGTGAGAGCTCTGGGGCCAACGTCCTGACTTTC. The chain couples TRBV2 to TRBJ2-6, with D hard to call. The ends were cut back, 3 bases at V and 0 bases at J, with 3 bases in the middle. CDR1 SNHLY and CDR2 FYNNEI come from the germline V gene. The length of the CDR3 is 14 residues.

This clonotype has ten or more counts. The chain joins TRBV10-1 to TRBJ2-3; 7 positions agree with TRBD2. The CDR3 covers 16 residues. Germline-derived CDR1 and CDR2 are WNHNN and SYGVQD (reference sequence). V shed 3 bases and J 2 bases; nucleotides not matched to a gene: 8. CDR3 DNA: TGCGCCAGCAGTGAAGCGGGGAGGGAATTCACAGATACGCAGTATTTT. It is translated as CASSEAGREFTDTQYF.

This clonotype was recorded a few times. V and J are TRBV12-3 or TRBV12-4 and TRBJ2-3; tentatively, D is TRBD1 or TRBD2 (5 bases each). V was trimmed by 7 bases and J by 2 bases, leaving 16 bases between them. CDR3 length: 15 amino acids. This chain's CDR3 is CASTPRGADTDTQYF. The CDR3 nucleotides read TGTGCCAGCACCCCGAGAGGGGCAGACACAGATACGCAGTATTTT.

This clonotype was recorded a few times. This chain uses TRBV20-1 with TRBJ2-5, with 7 bases identical to TRBD2. V gave up 0 bases and J gave up 7 bases; unmatched junction bases: 5. This CDR3 has 13 residues. Looked up from germline, CDR1 is DFQATT and CDR2 is SNEGSKA (reference sequence). The CDR3 reads CSARDGGRVTQYF. In nucleotides, the CDR3 is TGCAGTGCTAGAGACGGGGGGAGGGTGACCCAGTACTTC.

This clonotype was seen a handful of times. The chain joins TRBV20-1 to TRBJ2-2, with D maybe TRBD2 (6 bases). The CDR3 contains 13 residues. V lost 8 bases to trimming and J lost 2 bases, with 12 bases between them. Germline V gene lookup returns CDR1 DFQATT and CDR2 SNEGSKA (reference sequence). The chain's CDR3 is CSCGGTNTGELFF. In nucleotides, the CDR3 is TGCAGTTGTGGGGGGACCAACACCGGGGAGCTGTTTTTT.

This chain links TRBV11-2 with TRBJ2-3; 14 bases align to TRBD2. The trim removed 5 bases at V and 0 bases at J, leaving 4 bases unmatched. This CDR3 is 17 amino acids long. Germline CDR1 reads SGHAT; CDR2 reads FQNNGV. CDR3 sequence (DNA): TGTGCCAGCAGCCGCGGACTAGCGGGGGGCAGCACAGATACGCAGTATTTT. This sequence encodes CASSRGLAGGSTDTQYF.

Ten or more counts support this clonotype. The chain recombines TRBV5-1 with TRBJ1-2, with 8 bases lining up with TRBD1. Germline-derived CDR1 and CDR2 are SGHRS and YFSETQ. V lost 0 bases to trimming and J lost 4 bases; unmatched junction nucleotides: 5. The CDR3 has 15 amino acids. CDR3 amino acids: CASSLETGEFYGYTF. CDR3 coding DNA: TGCGCCAGCAGCTTGGAGACAGGGGAGTTCTATGGCTACACCTTC. Supplemented by reference TRBV5-1 and TRBJ1-2, the full variable domain reads KAGVTQTPRYLIKTRGQQVTLSCSPISGHRSVSWYQQTPGQGLQFLFEYFSETQRNKGNFPGRFSGRQFSNSRSEMNVSTLELGDSALYLCASSLETGEFYGYTFGSGTRLTVV.

This clonotype was recorded many times. This chain joins TRBV20-1 and TRBJ2-5; D perhaps matches TRBD1 (7 bases). This CDR3 is built from 13 residues. CDR1 DFQATT and CDR2 SNEGSKA come from the germline V gene (reference sequence). CDR3 residues: CSQGGGRKETQYF. The CDR3 region has the DNA TGCAGCCAGGGGGGAGGCCGGAAAGAGACCCAGTACTTC.